The text below deals with one TCR beta chain. The antigen is not known. The data originate from a study of graft-versus-host responses after intestinal transplantation. Whole-study context: The whole recipient group had anti-thymocyte globulin induction followed by tacrolimus and steroids for roughly three years.

Overall study results and limits: Allograft clonal ratios (graft-versus-host to host-versus-graft) were high in patients who had graft-donor T cell macrochimerism. GvH clones detected in recipient marrow included some appearing first in ileum or blood.

Sequencing was performed with immunoSEQ multiplex PCR; in TCRdb, only in-frame clones are kept and a portion is missing. The table has 71,000 or so clones, 80% to 95% seen once. This CDR3 is built from 17 residues. V was clipped by 3 bases and J by 0 bases; unmatched bases: 11. Germline V lookup: CDR1 SGDLS, CDR2 YYNGEE. Specimen: unstimulated CD8+ T cells sorted from spleen or lymph node cells, collected before intestinal transplant. The chain joins TRBV9 to TRBJ1-2, with 7 bases fitting TRBD1. This clonotype originated in a human donor who received an intestinal transplant. The CDR3 reads CASSAPAGTDSNYGYTF. The CDR3, as DNA: TGTGCCAGCAGCGCACCCGCCGGGACAGACTCTAACTATGGCTACACCTTC.